The sequence of this T cell receptor beta chain was determined in a study of shared clonotypes between healthy human individuals. Overall study results and limits: The study found 4.5% to 5% of naive CD4 clonotypes shared across a handful of donors. Donors were few, which limited the genetic and exposure-history diversity represented.

About this clone: Its cognate antigen is unknown.

CDR3 length: 15 residues. Per germline, CDR1 MDHEN and CDR2 SYDVKM. The V end was cut by 6 bases, the J end by 0 bases, with 15 bases between. Samples underwent the assay at deep level. The repertoire was sequenced with immunoSEQ multiplex PCR; TCRdb's copy has only in-frame clones and lacks some. The sample has millions of clones, roughly nine tenths seen once; the top ten hold around 0.15%. The chain links TRBV28 to TRBJ2-7, with D possibly being TRBD1 (6 bases). This clonotype was obtained from a man between 18 and 35 years old in good health. Sequenced: naive CD4+ T cells sorted from blood. Subset denoted: CD45RA+ positively selected. This chain's CDR3 is CASRRETGSSYEQYF. CDR3 DNA: TGTGCCAGCAGAAGAGAAACAGGGAGCTCCTACGAGCAGTACTTC.